A selection of T cell receptor beta chains follows, all from one sample in a study of cytomegalovirus exposure and HLA in healthy donors. Assay: immunoSEQ multiplex PCR; the TCRdb copy retains only in-frame clones and omits some. This table holds about 120,000 clones. Sequenced material: PBMCs. Receptor source: a woman aged 40 to 49 in good health and CMV-seropositive. Each CDR3 is given with its conserved first and last residue. Fields, in order: V gene, D gene, J gene, CDR3 DNA, CDR3 protein. A D gene is named only where the DNA matches it firmly.

TRBV28	TRBD2	TRBJ2-1	TGTGCCAGCAGTTTGATAGGACTAGAATCCGAGCAGTTCTTC	CASSLIGLESEQFF
TRBV7-2	TRBD2	TRBJ2-5	TGTGCCAGCAGCTCCGCTAGCGGCCAAGAGACCCAGTACTTC	CASSSASGQETQYF
TRBV6-5	TRBD1	TRBJ2-7	TGTGCCAGCAGTCAGGGGGTCGAGCAGTACTTC	CASSQGVEQYF
TRBV6-1	TRBD2	TRBJ2-3	TGTGCCAGCAGTGAAGCACTAGCGGGATCCGATACGCAGTATTTT	CASSEALAGSDTQYF
TRBV27	-	TRBJ2-2	TGTGCCAGCAGTCCCCCCCCTTACACCGGGGAGCTGTTTTTT	CASSPPPYTGELFF
TRBV29-1	TRBD1	TRBJ2-1	TGCAGCGGTCGACAGGGTGGCAGTGAGCAGTTCTTC	CSGRQGGSEQFF
TRBV30	-	TRBJ1-1	TGTGCCTGGACTGACGGGGCTGAAGCTTTCTTT	CAWTDGAEAFF
TRBV5-1	TRBD1	TRBJ1-2	TGCGCCAGCAGCCTTAACTTAGGACAGGGGGACTATGGCTACACCTTC	CASSLNLGQGDYGYTF
TRBV29-1	-	TRBJ2-5	TGCAGCGTTCCAATAGCGGCACAAGAGACCCAGTACTTC	CSVPIAAQETQYF
TRBV5-1	TRBD2	TRBJ2-3	TGCGCCACTAAGACTAGCGAACTAGCGGGAGTGTCCACAGATACGCAGTATTTT	CATKTSELAGVSTDTQYF
TRBV29-1	-	TRBJ2-7	TGCAGCGGGCAGGGCTCGGCTAGCGACTACGAGCAGTACTTC	CSGQGSASDYEQYF
TRBV7-3	-	TRBJ2-1	TGTGCCAGCAGCTTAGACAGGAGCTCCTACAATGAGCAGTTCTTC	CASSLDRSSYNEQFF
TRBV27	TRBD2	TRBJ2-5	TGTGCCAGCAGTTTAGTACTAGCGGGTACCCAGTACTTC	CASSLVLAGTQYF
TRBV5-6	-	TRBJ1-6	TGTGCCAGCAGCACTACAGGGTTGGTGAATTCACCCCTCCACTTT	CASSTTGLVNSPLHF
TRBV6-1	TRBD1	TRBJ1-5	TGTGCCAGCAGGACGGACAGGAATCAGCCCCAGCATTTT	CASRTDRNQPQHF